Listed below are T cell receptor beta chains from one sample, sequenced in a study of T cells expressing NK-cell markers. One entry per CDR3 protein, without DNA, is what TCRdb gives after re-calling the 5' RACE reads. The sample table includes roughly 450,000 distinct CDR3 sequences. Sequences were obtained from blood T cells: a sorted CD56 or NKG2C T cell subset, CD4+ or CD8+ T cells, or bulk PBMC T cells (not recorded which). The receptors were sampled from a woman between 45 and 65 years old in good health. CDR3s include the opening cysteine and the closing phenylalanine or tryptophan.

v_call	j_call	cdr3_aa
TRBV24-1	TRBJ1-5	CATSAGFGGSVPQHF
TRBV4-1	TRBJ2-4	CASSYGLAGGPKNIQYF
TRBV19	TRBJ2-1	CASSWAGVGEQFF
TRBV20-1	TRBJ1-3	CSAPNRKSIGNTIYF
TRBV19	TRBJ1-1	CASSNEQVNTEAFF
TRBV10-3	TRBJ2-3	CAISYEQNTQYF
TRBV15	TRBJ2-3	CATSGTGGADTQYF
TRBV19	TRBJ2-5	CASTEGVGLQETQYF
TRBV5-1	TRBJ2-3	CASSVRDDTQYF
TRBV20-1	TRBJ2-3	CSANGEAMRTDTQYF
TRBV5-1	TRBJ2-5	CASSLGSPSQETQYF
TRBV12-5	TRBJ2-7	CASALSLTGSSYEQYF
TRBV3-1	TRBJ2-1	CASSRRTSGANEQFF
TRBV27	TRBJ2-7	CASSLFGREGNEQYF
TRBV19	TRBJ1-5	CASRQSGVFQPQHF
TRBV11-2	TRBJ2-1	CASSRQSYNEQFF
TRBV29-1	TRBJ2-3	CSVGGRADTQYF
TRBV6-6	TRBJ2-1	CASIQTGTRISEQFF
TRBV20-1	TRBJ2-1	CSADSGTTYNEQFF
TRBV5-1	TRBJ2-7	CASRLTPLGLYEQYF
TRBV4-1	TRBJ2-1	CASSQEGKGLGIHEQFF
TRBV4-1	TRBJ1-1	CASSQVTSRNTEAFF
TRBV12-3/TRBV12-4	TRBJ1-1	CASSPPQRYTEAFF
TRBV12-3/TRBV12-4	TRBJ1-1	CASSPQDRLLEAFF
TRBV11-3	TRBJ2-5	CASSLGASRETQYF
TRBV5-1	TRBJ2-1	CASSIPGGGNEQFF
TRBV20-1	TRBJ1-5	CSAVPGQGNQPQHF
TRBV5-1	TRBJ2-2	CASSLGAGAAGELFF
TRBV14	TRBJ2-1	CASSQGTAGRGFF
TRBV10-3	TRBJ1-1	CAISESRGLGTEAFF
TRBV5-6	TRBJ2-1	CASSRTGARQFF
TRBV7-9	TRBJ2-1	CASSPGTSGSDEQFF
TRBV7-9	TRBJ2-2	CASSRPGLNTGELFF
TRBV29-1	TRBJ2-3	CSVGIRITDTQYF
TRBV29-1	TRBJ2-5	CSGGQFQEGTQYF
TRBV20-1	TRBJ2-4	CSATSGAIAKNIQYF
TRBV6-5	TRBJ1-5	CASSLNRGFGQPQHF
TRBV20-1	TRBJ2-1	CSAPVKAGLYNEQFF
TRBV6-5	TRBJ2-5	CASSYSLDSGQTQYF